This entry concerns a single T cell receptor beta chain. Its antigen is unknown. The source of the sample is a study of beta chain features in type 1 diabetes. At the level of the study: Over all samples combined, 90 million to 140 million sorted cells were examined.

The CDR3 spans 13 residues. Germline CDR1 and CDR2: SGHAT and FQDESV (reference sequence). The trim removed 5 bases at V and 15 bases at J, leaving 11 bases unmatched. Whole-study findings and limits: Fewer insertions but more deletions were seen at VDJ junctions in type 1 diabetes patients. Naive, central memory and Treg TCRB repertoires appeared more alike in patients than in healthy donors. Any HLA effect on TCRB rearrangement was left unresolved by small sub-analyses.

The authors reverse transcribed all of the isolated RNA, so sequencing captured expressed TCRB transcripts. The assay was immunoSEQ multiplex PCR, and TCRdb's table has in-frame clones only and misses some. The sample lists hundreds of thousands of clones; around 16% were seen once. This TCR derives from a young man in good health. This chain links TRBV11-1 with TRBJ2-1; TRBD2 aligns across 9 bases. Sequencing was performed on naive CD4+ T cells from blood. This CDR3 is CASSAGLAKKLFF. In nucleotides, the CDR3 is TGTGCCAGCAGCGCCGGACTAGCGAAGAAGTTGTTCTTC.